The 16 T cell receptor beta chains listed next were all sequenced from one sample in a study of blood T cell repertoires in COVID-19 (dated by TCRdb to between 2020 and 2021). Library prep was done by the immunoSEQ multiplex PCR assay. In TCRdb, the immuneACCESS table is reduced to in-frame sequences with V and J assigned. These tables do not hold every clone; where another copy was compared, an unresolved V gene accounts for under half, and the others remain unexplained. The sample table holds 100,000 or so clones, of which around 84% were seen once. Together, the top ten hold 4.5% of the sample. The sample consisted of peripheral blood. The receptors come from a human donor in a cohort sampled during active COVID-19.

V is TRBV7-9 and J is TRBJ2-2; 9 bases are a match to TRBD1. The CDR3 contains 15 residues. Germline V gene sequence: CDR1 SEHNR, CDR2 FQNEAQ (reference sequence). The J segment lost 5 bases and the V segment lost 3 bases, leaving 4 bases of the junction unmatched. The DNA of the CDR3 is TGTGCCAGCAGCTTCGGGACAGGGAGGACCGGGGAGCTGTTTTTT. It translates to CASSFGTGRTGELFF. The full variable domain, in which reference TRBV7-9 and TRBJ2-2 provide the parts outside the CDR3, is DTGVSQNPRHKITKRGQNVTFRCDPISEHNRLYWYRQTLGQGPEFLTYFQNEAQLEKSRLLSDRFSAERPKGSFSTLEIQRTEQGDSAMYLCASSFGTGRTGELFFGEGSRLTVL.

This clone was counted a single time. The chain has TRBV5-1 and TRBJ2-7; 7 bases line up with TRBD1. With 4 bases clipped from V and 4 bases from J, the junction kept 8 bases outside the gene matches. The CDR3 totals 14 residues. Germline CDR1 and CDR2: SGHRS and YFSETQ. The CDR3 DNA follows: TGCGCCAGCAGCCCGTCGAAGGGGGCTTACGAGCAGTACTTC. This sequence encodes CASSPSKGAYEQYF.

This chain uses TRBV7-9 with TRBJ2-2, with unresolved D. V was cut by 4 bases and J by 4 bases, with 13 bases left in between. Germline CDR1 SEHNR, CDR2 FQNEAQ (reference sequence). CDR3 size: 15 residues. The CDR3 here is CASSSSPTGTGELFF. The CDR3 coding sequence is TGTGCCAGCAGCTCCAGTCCAACGGGCACCGGGGAGCTGTTTTTT.

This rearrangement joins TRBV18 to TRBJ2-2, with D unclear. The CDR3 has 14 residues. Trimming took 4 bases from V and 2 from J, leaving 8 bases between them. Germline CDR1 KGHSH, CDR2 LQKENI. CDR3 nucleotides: TGTGCCAGCTCACTACCGGGCAACACCGGGGAGCTGTTTTTT. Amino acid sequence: CASSLPGNTGELFF.

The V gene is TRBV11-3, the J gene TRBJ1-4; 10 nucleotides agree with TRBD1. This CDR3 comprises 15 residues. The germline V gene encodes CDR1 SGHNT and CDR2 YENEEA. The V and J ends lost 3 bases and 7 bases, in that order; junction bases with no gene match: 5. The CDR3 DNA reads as TGTGCCAGCAGCTTTCGACAGGGGGCATTTGAAAAACTGTTTTTT. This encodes CASSFRQGAFEKLFF.

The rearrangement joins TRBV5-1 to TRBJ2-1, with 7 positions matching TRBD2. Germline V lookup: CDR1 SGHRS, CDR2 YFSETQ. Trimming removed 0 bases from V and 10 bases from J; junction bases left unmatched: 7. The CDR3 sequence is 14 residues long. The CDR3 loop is CASSLGLAPQEQFF. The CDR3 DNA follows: TGCGCCAGCAGCTTGGGACTAGCTCCCCAGGAGCAGTTCTTC. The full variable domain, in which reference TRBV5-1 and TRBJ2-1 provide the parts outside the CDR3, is KAGVTQTPRYLIKTRGQQVTLSCSPISGHRSVSWYQQTPGQGLQFLFEYFSETQRNKGNFPGRFSGRQFSNSRSEMNVSTLELGDSALYLCASSLGLAPQEQFFGPGTRLTVL.

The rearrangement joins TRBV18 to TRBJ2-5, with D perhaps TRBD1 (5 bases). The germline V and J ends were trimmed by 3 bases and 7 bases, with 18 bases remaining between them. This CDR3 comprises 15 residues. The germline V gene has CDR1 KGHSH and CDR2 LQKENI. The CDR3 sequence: CASSPEQVSWMTQYF. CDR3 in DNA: TGTGCCAGCTCACCGGAACAGGTTTCGTGGATGACCCAGTACTTC.

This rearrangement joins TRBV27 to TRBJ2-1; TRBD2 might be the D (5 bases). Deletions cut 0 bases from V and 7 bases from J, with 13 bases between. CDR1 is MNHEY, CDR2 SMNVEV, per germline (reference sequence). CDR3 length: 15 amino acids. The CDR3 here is CASSLSERAPNEQFF. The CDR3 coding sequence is TGTGCCAGCAGTTTATCGGAGAGGGCCCCGAATGAGCAGTTCTTC.

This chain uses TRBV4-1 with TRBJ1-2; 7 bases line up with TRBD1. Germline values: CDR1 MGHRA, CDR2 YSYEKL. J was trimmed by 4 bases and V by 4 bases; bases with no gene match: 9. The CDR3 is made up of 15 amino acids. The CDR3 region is CASSPRQGGGYGYTF. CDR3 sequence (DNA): TGCGCCAGCAGCCCCCGACAGGGTGGGGGCTATGGCTACACCTTC.

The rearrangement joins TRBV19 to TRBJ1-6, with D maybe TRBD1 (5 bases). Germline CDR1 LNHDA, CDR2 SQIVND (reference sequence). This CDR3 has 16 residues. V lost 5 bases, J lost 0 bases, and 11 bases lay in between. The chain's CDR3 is CASSQGRRSYNSPLHF. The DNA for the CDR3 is TGTGCCAGTAGTCAGGGCCGACGCTCCTATAATTCACCCCTCCACTTT.

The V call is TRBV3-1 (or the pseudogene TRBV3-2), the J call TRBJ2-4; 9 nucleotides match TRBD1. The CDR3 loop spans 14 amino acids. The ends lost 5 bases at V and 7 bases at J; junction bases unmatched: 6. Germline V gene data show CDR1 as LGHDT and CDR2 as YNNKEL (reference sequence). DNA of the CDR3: TGTGCCAGCAGCACACAGGGGGCAGGGAACATTCAGTACTTC. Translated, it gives CASSTQGAGNIQYF.

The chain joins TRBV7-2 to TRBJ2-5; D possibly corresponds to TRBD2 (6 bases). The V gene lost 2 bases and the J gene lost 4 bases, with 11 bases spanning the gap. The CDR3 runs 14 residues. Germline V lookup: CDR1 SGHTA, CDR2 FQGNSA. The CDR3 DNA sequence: TGTGCCAGCAGCTTAAAAATCGGGGGAGAGACCCAGTACTTC. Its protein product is CASSLKIGGETQYF.

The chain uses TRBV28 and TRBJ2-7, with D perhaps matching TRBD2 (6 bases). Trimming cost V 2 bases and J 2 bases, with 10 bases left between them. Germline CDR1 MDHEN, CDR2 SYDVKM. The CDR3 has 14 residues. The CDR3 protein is CASSLRTGAYEQYF. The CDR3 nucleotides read TGTGCCAGCAGTTTAAGGACGGGGGCCTACGAGCAGTACTTC.

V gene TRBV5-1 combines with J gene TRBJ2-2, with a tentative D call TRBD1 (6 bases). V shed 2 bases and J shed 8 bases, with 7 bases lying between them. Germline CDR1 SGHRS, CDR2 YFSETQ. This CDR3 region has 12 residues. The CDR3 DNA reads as TGCGCCAGCAGCTTCAGGGGTGGGGAGCTGTTTTTT. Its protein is CASSFRGGELFF.

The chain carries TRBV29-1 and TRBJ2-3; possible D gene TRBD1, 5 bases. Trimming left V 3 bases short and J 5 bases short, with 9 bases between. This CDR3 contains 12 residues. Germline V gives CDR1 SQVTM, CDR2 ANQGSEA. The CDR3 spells CSVDWQGDTQYF. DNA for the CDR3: TGCAGCGTTGATTGGCAGGGAGATACGCAGTATTTT.

CDR3 region: CASSPGGDSTDTQYF. CDR3 DNA sequence: TGCGCCAGCAGCCCGGGAGGGGACTCCACAGATACGCAGTATTTT. V is TRBV5-1 and J is TRBJ2-3; 8 bases are shared with TRBD2. Germline V gene sequence: CDR1 SGHRS, CDR2 YFSETQ. This CDR3 has 15 residues. The ends lost 4 bases at V and 2 bases at J; junction bases unmatched: 6.